Sequencing of this TCR beta chain was carried out in a study of blood T cells in healthy people across ages. Across the study: Through template switching, about one barcoded beta molecule was captured per two T cells, as measured in model experiments.

Points from the study as a whole: Expanded clonotype shifts may have been confounded, as the donors had an unknown CMV status.

This clonotype has just a few counts. Its antigen is not identified. A second PCR of roughly 7 to 11 cycles used a sample-barcoded 5' primer and a J-beta primer mix. Each single sample gave us at least 3 million CDR3-containing paired-end reads. TCRdb independently ran MiXCR on the 5' RACE reads; one entry per CDR3 protein. Of about 640,000 distinct CDR3 sequences listed, approximately 59% are singletons. The specimen was blood. This receptor was obtained from a man in his 60s in good health.

CDR3 in DNA: TGTGCCAGCAGGGAAGGCGGAAGCTCCTACGAGCAGTACTTC. It codes for CASREGGSSYEQYF. V usage is TRBV6-6 and J usage is TRBJ2-7; D remains ambiguous. The CDR3 has 14 residues. V lost 6 bases, J lost 0 bases, and 12 bases lay in between. The germline gives CDR1 MNHNY, CDR2 SVGAGI (reference sequence).